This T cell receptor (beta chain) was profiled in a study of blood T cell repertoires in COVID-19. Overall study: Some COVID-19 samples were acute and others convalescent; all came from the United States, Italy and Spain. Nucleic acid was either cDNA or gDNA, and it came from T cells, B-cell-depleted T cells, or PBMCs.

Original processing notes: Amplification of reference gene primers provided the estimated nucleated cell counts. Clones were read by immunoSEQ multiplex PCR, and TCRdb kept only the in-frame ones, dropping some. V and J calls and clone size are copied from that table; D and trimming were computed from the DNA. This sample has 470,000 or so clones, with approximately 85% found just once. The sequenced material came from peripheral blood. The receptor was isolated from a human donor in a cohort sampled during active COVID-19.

In nucleotides, the CDR3 is TGTGCCAGCAGCCCAGGCACAACTAATGAAAAACTGTTTTTT. Protein: CASSPGTTNEKLFF. V is TRBV9 and J is TRBJ1-4; D uncertain. The length of the CDR3 is 14 residues. With 4 bases removed from V and 0 bases from J, the gap between germline ends came to 7 bases. In germline, CDR1 is SGDLS, CDR2 YYNGEE.